The 26 T cell receptor beta chains below were found in one sample sequenced in a study of blood T cell repertoires in COVID-19. Profiling relied on immunoSEQ multiplex PCR, and the TCRdb table lists in-frame clones only, not all of them. The table shows under 300,000 clones, with approximately 84% occurring only once. Sequenced sample: peripheral blood. These receptors all stem from a human donor with COVID-19, enrolled during active disease. The donor label of this sample is uncertain.

This chain uses TRBV5-1 with TRBJ1-3, with a tentative D call TRBD1 (5 bases). The CDR3 totals 15 residues. V was trimmed by 5 bases and J by 2 bases, leaving 14 bases between them. Germline CDR1 and CDR2: SGHRS and YFSETQ. The CDR3 sequence: CASRPAGQAGNTIYF. In DNA, the CDR3 is TGCGCCAGCAGACCAGCGGGGCAGGCTGGAAACACCATATATTTT.

This clone was observed a handful of times. The J gene is TRBJ2-1, the V gene TRBV5-1; 8 bases line up with TRBD2. Germline V CDR1 and CDR2: SGHRS, YFSETQ. The CDR3 runs to 14 residues. The junction had 6 bases not matched to a gene; V was cut back by 3 bases and J by 7 bases. Here the CDR3 DNA reads TGCGCCAGCAGCTACGGGAGGGCCCGGAATGAGCAGTTCTTC. Its translation: CASSYGRARNEQFF. Complete variable domain (other parts from reference TRBV5-1 and TRBJ2-1): KAGVTQTPRYLIKTRGQQVTLSCSPISGHRSVSWYQQTPGQGLQFLFEYFSETQRNKGNFPGRFSGRQFSNSRSEMNVSTLELGDSALYLCASSYGRARNEQFFGPGTRLTVL.

This chain links TRBV9 with TRBJ2-7; TRBD1 aligns across 10 bases. CDR3 length equals 14 residues. CDR1 is SGDLS and CDR2 is YYNGEE in the germline V gene. Trimming took 2 bases from V and 5 from J; bases not matched to a gene: 4. CDR3 bases: TGTGCCAGCAGCGTCCGGGACAGGGGCCACGAGCAGTACTTC. Protein: CASSVRDRGHEQYF.

This clone was observed a handful of times. The chain uses TRBV7-2 and TRBJ2-7; D remains unclear. The CDR3 has 15 amino acids. V dropped 2 bases and J dropped 0 bases, with 11 bases sitting between them. CDR1 SGHTA and CDR2 FQGNSA come from the germline V gene. This CDR3 is CASSLQTSLSYEQYF. The CDR3 DNA reads as TGTGCCAGCAGCTTACAGACAAGTCTCTCCTACGAGCAGTACTTC.

This sequence joins TRBV7-2 and TRBJ2-1, with D tentatively TRBD2 (6 bases). Trimming pared 5 bases from V and 2 bases from J, leaving 16 bases between. CDR1 and CDR2 from the germline V gene are SGHTA and FQGNSA. CDR3 size: 16 residues. The CDR3 spells CASSPRGRTTYNEQFF. DNA of the CDR3: TGTGCCAGCAGCCCCCGTGGGCGGACTACCTACAATGAGCAGTTCTTC.

The CDR3 spells CASSRQAGSSYNEQFF. The CDR3 region has the DNA TGTGCCAGCAGTCGGCAAGCGGGAAGCTCCTACAATGAGCAGTTCTTC. This chain joins TRBV6-4 and TRBJ2-1; 7 bases map to TRBD2. The CDR3 sequence is 16 residues long. The junction had 7 bases not matched to a gene; V was cut back by 5 bases and J by 0 bases. CDR1 is MRHNA, CDR2 SNTAGT, per germline.

This chain uses TRBV28 with TRBJ2-7; TRBD1 agrees at 8 bases. Germline V gene lookup returns CDR1 MDHEN and CDR2 SYDVKM. The CDR3 sequence is 13 residues long. Trimming removed 6 bases from V and 1 base from J; junction bases left unmatched: 2. Written as DNA, the CDR3 is TGTGCCAGCAGAAGGACAGGGTCCTACGAGCAGTACTTC. As protein: CASRRTGSYEQYF.

This clone has a single count. The chain combines TRBV29-1 with TRBJ2-1; D remains unclear. With 1 base removed from V and 2 bases from J, the gap between germline ends came to 12 bases. Looked up from germline, CDR1 is SQVTM and CDR2 is ANQGSEA. The CDR3 extends over 15 amino acids. CDR3 in amino acids: CSVEGGRRTYNEQFF. The CDR3 DNA reads as TGCAGCGTTGAAGGAGGAAGAAGAACCTACAATGAGCAGTTCTTC.

The genes are TRBV29-1 and TRBJ2-5; the match to TRBD2 covers 9 bases. Germline V gene data show CDR1 as SQVTM and CDR2 as ANQGSEA. This CDR3 has 17 residues. Trimming at V came to 4 bases and at J to 5 bases, leaving 17 bases not matched to a gene. The CDR3 coding sequence is TGCAGCGTTGGAGTTCGTGTGACTAGCGGAGGGGGCGAGACCCAGTACTTC. Residues: CSVGVRVTSGGGETQYF.

The chain has TRBV30 and TRBJ1-2; a weak D match, TRBD1 (5 bases). V lost 1 base and J 8 bases, leaving 11 bases between the germline ends. Per germline, CDR1 GTSNPN and CDR2 SVGIG (reference sequence). The CDR3 extends over 12 amino acids. The DNA for the CDR3 is TGTGCCTGGAGTGCGTACCGGGGGGGCTACACCTTC. Its protein product is CAWSAYRGGYTF. Using reference TRBV30 and TRBJ1-2 for the parts outside the CDR3, the full variable domain is SQTIHQWPATLVQPVGSPLSLECTVEGTSNPNLYWYRQAAGRGLQLLFYSVGIGQISSEVPQNLSASRPQDRQFILSSKKLLLSDSGFYLCAWSAYRGGYTFGSGTRLTVV.

The chain combines TRBV28 with TRBJ1-2; D is undetermined. The V and J ends lost 8 bases and 7 bases respectively, with 17 bases between them. Germline values: CDR1 MDHEN, CDR2 SYDVKM. The CDR3 spans 13 residues. The CDR3 sequence: CASERALQGGYTF. For the CDR3, the DNA is TGTGCCAGCGAGAGGGCACTTCAAGGTGGCTACACCTTC.

The V gene is TRBV4-2, the J gene TRBJ1-6; D uncertain. The germline V gene has CDR1 LGHNA and CDR2 YNFKEQ. Trimming shortened V by 1 base and J by 6 bases, and 10 bases separated the two germline ends. The CDR3 has 15 residues. CDR3 coding DNA: TGTGCCAGCAGCCAAGCGGTGGACTTTAATTCACCCCTCCACTTT. Protein sequence: CASSQAVDFNSPLHF.

Comment on this clone: The same CDR3 is also encoded by other DNA sequences in this sample. The gene calls are TRBV19 and TRBJ1-5; 10 bases fit TRBD1. V lost 6 bases and J lost 7; bases outside the gene matches: 6. Germline CDR1 LNHDA, CDR2 SQIVND (reference sequence). This CDR3 has 14 amino acids. In nucleotides, the CDR3 is TGTGCCAGTAGCGCGACAGGGGGCGGGCAGCCCCAGCATTTT. Translated: CASSATGGGQPQHF.

In its sample, this clone was seen once. CDR3 sequence: CASSLWGQTNYGYTF. CDR3 in DNA: TGTGCCAGCAGTTTATGGGGCCAGACCAACTATGGCTACACCTTC. The chain links TRBV27 to TRBJ1-2, with a tentative D call TRBD1 (5 bases). Germline V lookup: CDR1 MNHEY, CDR2 SMNVEV (reference sequence). V dropped 1 base and J dropped 2 bases, with 11 bases sitting between them. CDR3 length: 15 amino acids.

V gene TRBV27 combines with J gene TRBJ2-7; D is perhaps TRBD1 (6 bases). The length of the CDR3 is 14 residues. In germline, CDR1 is MNHEY, CDR2 SMNVEV (reference sequence). Trimming removed 7 bases at V and 1 base at J, with 14 bases between. CDR3 protein: CASNRDGASYEQYF. In DNA, the CDR3 is TGTGCCAGCAACAGGGACGGAGCATCCTACGAGCAGTACTTC.

V and J are TRBV10-1 and TRBJ2-3, with 15 bases fitting TRBD2. V lost 0 bases to trimming and J lost 4 bases; unmatched junction nucleotides: 11. Germline V lookup: CDR1 WNHNN, CDR2 SYGVQD (reference sequence). The CDR3 spans 20 residues. Here the CDR3 DNA reads TGCGCCAGCAGTGAGTCTGGGACTAGCGGGAGGAACCTACGGCCAGATACGCAGTATTTT. This translates into CASSESGTSGRNLRPDTQYF.

The rearrangement uses TRBV5-1 and TRBJ1-2, with a possible D match to TRBD1 (6 bases). Between the trimmed V and J ends, which lost 4 bases and 4 bases, there was a span of 20 bases. The germline gives CDR1 SGHRS, CDR2 YFSETQ. The CDR3 loop spans 16 amino acids. The DNA of the CDR3 is TGCGCCAGCAGCCCAATGCCCGGACAGACCTCCTATGGCTACACCTTC. Its translation: CASSPMPGQTSYGYTF.

This clone was recorded only once. The chain joins TRBV7-3 to TRBJ2-1; TRBD2 aligns across 10 bases. Per the germline V gene, CDR1 is SGHTA and CDR2 is FQGTGA. The junction had 8 bases not matched to a gene; V was cut back by 4 bases and J by 5 bases. This CDR3 is 16 amino acids long. CDR3 loop: CASSSTGTSANNEQFF. DNA of the CDR3: TGTGCCAGCAGCTCGACCGGGACTAGCGCGAACAATGAGCAGTTCTTC.

The chain carries TRBV6-5 and TRBJ1-2; TRBD1 agrees at 9 bases. The CDR3 length is 16 residues. J lost 6 bases, V lost 2 bases, and 10 bases had no gene match. Germline CDR1 is MNHEY and CDR2 is SVGAGI. CDR3 in DNA: TGTGCCAGCAGTTACCCCGGACAGGGGCGGGTTGATGGCTACACCTTC. It codes for CASSYPGQGRVDGYTF.

This clone has just a few counts. V is TRBV30 and J is TRBJ2-7; 9 nucleotides agree with TRBD1. The CDR3 spans 13 residues. Germline CDR1 and CDR2: GTSNPN and SVGIG (reference sequence). Trimming removed 1 base from V and 2 bases from J; junction bases left unmatched: 0. CDR3 residues: CAWSGQGAYEQYF. CDR3 coding DNA: TGTGCCTGGAGTGGACAGGGGGCCTACGAGCAGTACTTC.

The chain carries TRBV12-3 or TRBV12-4 and TRBJ1-2; D is unresolved. V dropped 6 bases and J dropped 6 bases, with 11 bases sitting between them. The CDR3 contains 12 residues. The CDR3: CASSRTRHGYTF. DNA for the CDR3: TGTGCCAGCAGCAGGACTAGACATGGCTACACCTTC.

The chain joins TRBV7-2 to TRBJ2-2, with 7 bases matching TRBD2. V lost 5 bases and J lost 3; bases outside the gene matches: 9. Per germline, CDR1 SGHTA and CDR2 FQGNSA. The CDR3 consists of 16 residues. The CDR3 bases are TGTGCCAGCAGCGGACGCGGGGGATCGGACACCGGGGAGCTGTTTTTT. Amino acid sequence: CASSGRGGSDTGELFF.

The chain links TRBV4-1 to TRBJ2-7; D gene unclear. From germline, CDR1 is MGHRA and CDR2 YSYEKL. Trimming removed 3 bases from V and 1 base from J, with 7 bases in between. CDR3 size: 13 residues. Here the CDR3 DNA reads TGCGCCAGCAGCCAGGCACCGTCCTACGAGCAGTACTTC. Protein sequence: CASSQAPSYEQYF.

The rearrangement joins TRBV6-5 to TRBJ2-7; a weak D match, TRBD2 (5 bases). V gave up 10 bases and J gave up 4 bases, with 14 bases separating them. The germline CDR1 and CDR2 sequences are MNHEY and SVGAGI. This CDR3 comprises 12 residues. In DNA form, the CDR3 reads TGTGCCATACAACCCGGGAAATACGAGCAGTACTTC. It codes for CAIQPGKYEQYF.

This chain connects TRBV29-1 to TRBJ1-4, with 8 bases matching TRBD1. The J segment lost 3 bases and the V segment lost 7 bases, leaving 22 bases of the junction unmatched. The CDR3 spans 19 residues. The germline gives CDR1 SQVTM, CDR2 ANQGSEA. CDR3 in amino acids: CSAWGFFGRGRPSNEKLFF. The DNA of the CDR3 is TGCAGCGCCTGGGGTTTTTTTGGCAGGGGGCGGCCGTCTAATGAAAAACTGTTTTTT. The full variable domain, in which reference TRBV29-1 and TRBJ1-4 provide the parts outside the CDR3, is SAVISQKPSRDICQRGTSLTIQCQVDSQVTMMFWYRQQPGQSLTLIATANQGSEATYESGFVIDKFPISRPNLTFSTLTVSNMSPEDSSIYLCSAWGFFGRGRPSNEKLFFGSGTQLSVL.

The V gene is TRBV29-1, the J gene TRBJ2-1, with TRBD2 matching over 13 bases. V was clipped by 4 bases and J by 9 bases; unmatched bases: 3. CDR1 and CDR2 (germline): SQVTM, ANQGSEA. This CDR3 is built from 13 residues. DNA for the CDR3: TGCAGCGTTGGGACTAGCGGGAGAGGTGAGCAGTTCTTC. It translates to CSVGTSGRGEQFF.